This TCR beta chain was identified in a study of cytomegalovirus exposure and HLA in healthy donors. Across the study: Of the donors genotyped, 398 in all, about 80% fell in the Caucasian-associated ancestry cluster. General observations from the study: Among immune exposure information, only CMV serostatus was available. Later work showed greater clonal expansion in HLA-associated TCR beta chains than in equally common others. Judged likely to be a sequencing artifact was a cluster of highly shared sequence variants.

Germline-derived CDR1 and CDR2 are MDHEN and SYDVKM. The CDR3 sequence is 15 residues long. Vbeta (60) and Jbeta (13) primers were used in the PCR. The method was immunoSEQ multiplex PCR; TCRdb's version includes in-frame clones alone and lacks a portion of them. The table shows more than 85,000 clones, with about three quarters occurring only once. Concerning this clone itself: The antigen is not known. One end of the junction is discordant with germline, which a read error may explain.

The V gene is TRBV28, the J gene TRBJ2-5; 8 bases are shared with TRBD1. This receptor was taken from a male donor in good health and CMV-seronegative. The sample comprised PBMCs. This chain's CDR3 is CASNSGGPLQGTQYF. The CDR3 bases are TGTGCCAGCAACTCAGGGGGCCCCCTCCAAGGGACCCAGTACTTC.